This T cell receptor (beta chain) was sequenced in a study of CD8 T cells in Susac syndrome. The overall study: Within the group of sequenced Susac syndrome patients, roughly 6 had active disease and eight or nine were in remission.

It was with random hexamers that about 0.45 to 1 ug RNA was reverse transcribed. Each CDR3 protein is one row after TCRdb ran MiXCR on the immunoSEQ multiplex PCR reads. The sample lists around 150,000 distinct CDR3 sequences; 90% to 97% were seen once. Germline V CDR1 and CDR2: KGHSH, LQKENI. V dropped 6 bases and J dropped 6 bases, with 8 bases sitting between them. There are 11 residues in the CDR3. Sequencing used CD4+ T cells from PBMCs. The rearrangement links TRBV18 to TRBJ1-1; D not certain. The receptor was isolated from a human donor with Susac syndrome. The CDR3 protein is CASSRGPEAFF. CDR3 DNA: TGTGCCAGCTCCCGAGGGCCTGAAGCTTTCTTT. The variable domain in full, with the rest retrieved from reference TRBV18 and TRBJ1-1, is NAGVMQNPRHLVRRRGQEARLRCSPMKGHSHVYWYRQLPEEGLKFMVYLQKENIIDESGMPKERFSAEFPKEGPSILRIQQVVRGDSAAYFCASSRGPEAFFGQGTRLTVV.